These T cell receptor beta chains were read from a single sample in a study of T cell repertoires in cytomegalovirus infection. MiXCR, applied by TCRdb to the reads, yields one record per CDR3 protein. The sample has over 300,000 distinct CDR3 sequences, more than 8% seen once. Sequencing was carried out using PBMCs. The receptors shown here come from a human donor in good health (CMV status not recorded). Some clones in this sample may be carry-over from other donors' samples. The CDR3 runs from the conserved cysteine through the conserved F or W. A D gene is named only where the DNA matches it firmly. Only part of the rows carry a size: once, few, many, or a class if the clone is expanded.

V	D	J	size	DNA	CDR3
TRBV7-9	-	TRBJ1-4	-	TGTGCCAGCAACCCCGAATCGAGTCTGATTAATGAAAAACTGTTTTTT	CASNPESSLINEKLFF
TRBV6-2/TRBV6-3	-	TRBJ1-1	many	TGTGCCAGCAGTTACGGGCAGGCGATAGAAGCTTTCTTT	CASSYGQAIEAFF
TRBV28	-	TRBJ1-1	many	TGTGCCAGCAGGCCGGGCATGAACACTGAAGCTTTCTTT	CASRPGMNTEAFF
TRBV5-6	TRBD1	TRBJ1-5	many	TGTGCCAGCAGCTTGTTAGGGGGACAGGGGGCTGGTCAGCCCCAGCATTTT	CASSLLGGQGAGQPQHF
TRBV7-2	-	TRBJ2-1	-	TGTGCCAGCAGCCCACCGTGGAACAATGAGCAGTTCTTC	CASSPPWNNEQFF
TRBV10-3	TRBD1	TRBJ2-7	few	TGTGCCATCAGTGAGTCACAAGGGACAGGGGGAAACGAGCAGTACTTC	CAISESQGTGGNEQYF
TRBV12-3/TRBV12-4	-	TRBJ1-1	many	TGTGCCAGCAGTAACGGGTATATGAACACTGAAGCTTTCTTT	CASSNGYMNTEAFF
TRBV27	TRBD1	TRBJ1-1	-	TGTGCCAGCCACCCACAGGGGAGGGGGACTGAAGCTTTCTTT	CASHPQGRGTEAFF
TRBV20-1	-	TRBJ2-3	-	TGCAGTGCTAGAGGGACTCACGGCACAGATACGCAGTATTTT	CSARGTHGTDTQYF
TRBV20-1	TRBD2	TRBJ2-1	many	TGCAGTGCCCCTAGCGGGTGGACGGGACGGCGCAATGAGCAGTTCTTC	CSAPSGWTGRRNEQFF
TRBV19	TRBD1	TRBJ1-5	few	TGTGCCAGTAGTCCGGGGGACAGTTATAGCAATCAGCCCCAGCATTTT	CASSPGDSYSNQPQHF
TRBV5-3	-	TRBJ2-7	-	TGTGCCAGCAGCCAGGCGTCCCGTGGACCCCCAGCTTTGCCCGAGCAGTACTTC	CASSQASRGPPALPEQYF
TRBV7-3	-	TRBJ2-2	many	TGTGCCAGCAGCCCATGGCAGGGCGACGGGGAGCTGTTTTTT	CASSPWQGDGELFF
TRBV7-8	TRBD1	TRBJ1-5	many	TGTGCCAGCAGCTTAGCGACAGGGAGGGGCAATCAGCCCCAGCATTTT	CASSLATGRGNQPQHF
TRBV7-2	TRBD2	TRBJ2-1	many	TGTGCCAGCACCTCCGGACTAGCGGGCCGTGAGGAGCAGTTCTTC	CASTSGLAGREEQFF
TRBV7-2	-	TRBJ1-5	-	TGTGCCAGCAGCTTGGCGGGGATTGGAGGCAATCAGCCCCAGCATTTT	CASSLAGIGGNQPQHF
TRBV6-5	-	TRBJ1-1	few	TGTGCCAGCAGTTCGCTCGACCTGAACACTGAAGCTTTCTTT	CASSSLDLNTEAFF
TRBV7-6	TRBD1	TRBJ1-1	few	TGTGCCAGCAGCTTACCATTGATTTCTGACAGGGGGCGGAACACTGAAGCTTTCTTT	CASSLPLISDRGRNTEAFF
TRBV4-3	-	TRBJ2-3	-	TGCGTCAGCAGCCAAGAATCCTGGGATACGCAGTATTTT	CVSSQESWDTQYF
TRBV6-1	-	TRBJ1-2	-	TGTGCCAGCAGTGGACAGACGGGCTACACCTTC	CASSGQTGYTF
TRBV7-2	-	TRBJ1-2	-	TGTGCCAGCATCCAGGCGCCCTACGGTGGCTACACCTTC	CASIQAPYGGYTF
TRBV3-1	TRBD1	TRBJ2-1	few	TGTGCCAGCGTGGGACAGGGGTACAATGAGCAGTTCTTC	CASVGQGYNEQFF
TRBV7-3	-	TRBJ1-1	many	TGTGCCAGCAGCTTCAATTTCAACACTGAAGCTTTCTTT	CASSFNFNTEAFF
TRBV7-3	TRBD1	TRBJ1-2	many	TGTGCCAGCAGCCCCGGGACAGGGAGTACGGTCCATGGCTACACCTTC	CASSPGTGSTVHGYTF
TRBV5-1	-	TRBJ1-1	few	TGCGCCAGCAGCATAAACACCGGGGTAAGCACTGAAGCTTTCTTT	CASSINTGVSTEAFF
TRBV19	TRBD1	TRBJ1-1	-	TGTGCCAGTAGAGGGACAGGGGGGACTGAAGCTTTCTTT	CASRGTGGTEAFF
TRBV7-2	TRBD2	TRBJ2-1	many	TGTGCCAGCAGCAGGACTAGCGGGGGGGCCGTTAGCGTAAATGAGCAGTTCTTC	CASSRTSGGAVSVNEQFF
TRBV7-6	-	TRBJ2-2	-	TGTGCCAGCAGCGCCCAAGCCGGGGAGCTGTTTTTT	CASSAQAGELFF
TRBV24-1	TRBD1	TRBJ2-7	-	TGTGCCACCAGTGCCTGGGGGACAGGGGGCTACGAGCAGTACTTC	CATSAWGTGGYEQYF
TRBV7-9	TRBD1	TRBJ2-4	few	TGTGCCAGCATCGAACCCGGGACAGGGGAAAACATTCAGTACTTC	CASIEPGTGENIQYF
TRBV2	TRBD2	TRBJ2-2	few	TGTGCCAGCAGAAGGACTAGCGGGGGGCAAGAGCTGTTTTTT	CASRRTSGGQELFF
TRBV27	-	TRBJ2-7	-	TGTGCCAGCCGAGGGGGTAGAAGAGGCGAGCAGTACTTC	CASRGGRRGEQYF
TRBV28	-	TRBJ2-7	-	TGTGCCAGCTCCCCACTTCGGGACGAGCAGTACTTC	CASSPLRDEQYF
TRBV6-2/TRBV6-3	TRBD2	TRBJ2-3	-	TGTGCCAGCAGGATAGCGGGAGGGCCTAGGACAGATACGCAGTATTTT	CASRIAGGPRTDTQYF
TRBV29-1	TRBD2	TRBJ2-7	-	TGCAGCGTATCAGCGGGACTAGGCGGCGAGCAGTACTTC	CSVSAGLGGEQYF
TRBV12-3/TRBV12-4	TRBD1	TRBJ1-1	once	TGTGCCAGCAGTCCTTGGACAGGGCAAACGAACACTGAAGCTTTCTTT	CASSPWTGQTNTEAFF
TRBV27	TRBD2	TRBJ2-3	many	TGCGGGATTGCAGATCTAGCGGCGGGCACAGATACGCAGTATTTT	CGIADLAAGTDTQYF
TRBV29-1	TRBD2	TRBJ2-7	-	TGCAGCGTTGCAGCGGGGTCCTACGAGCAGTACTTC	CSVAAGSYEQYF
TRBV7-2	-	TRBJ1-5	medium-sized	TGTGCCAGCAGCTTAACCACGAATCAGCCCCAGCATTTT	CASSLTTNQPQHF
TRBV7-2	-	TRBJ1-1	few	TGTGCCAGCAGCTTATTGTTGGGCAGGTGGGCTGAAGCTTTCTTT	CASSLLLGRWAEAFF
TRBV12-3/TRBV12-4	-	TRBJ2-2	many	TGTGCCAGCATTCGCCTAGTCGGTGCCGGGGAGCTGTTTTTT	CASIRLVGAGELFF
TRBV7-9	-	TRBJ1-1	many	TGTGCCAGCAGCACCCCATACCGCGGCATGAACACTGAAGCTTTCTTT	CASSTPYRGMNTEAFF